The 29 T cell receptor beta chains below all came from one sample that was sequenced in a study of T cells in localized non-small cell lung cancer. Method: immunoSEQ multiplex PCR; TCRdb's copy keeps in-frame clones and lacks some. The sample holds 20,000 to 25,000 clones, roughly 89% seen once. The specimen was peripheral blood, collected before any cancer treatment. The receptors here all came from a male donor older than 55 with stage I lung adenocarcinoma.

This chain links TRBV5-1 with TRBJ2-3; D assignment may be TRBD1 or TRBD2 (5 bases each). Germline V gives CDR1 SGHRS, CDR2 YFSETQ. This CDR3 region has 15 residues. The ends were cut back, 3 bases at V and 0 bases at J, with 11 bases in the middle. CDR3 in DNA: TGCGCCAGCAGCTCCGGGACGGCTAGCACAGATACGCAGTATTTT. It translates to CASSSGTASTDTQYF.

The chain has TRBV11-3 and TRBJ2-2, with TRBD1 matching 8 bases. Germline V CDR1 and CDR2: SGHNT, YENEEA. V lost 7 bases and J lost 3; bases outside the gene matches: 4. The CDR3 contains 14 residues. The CDR3 region is CASTTDRDTGELFF. CDR3 coding DNA: TGTGCCAGCACCACGGACAGGGACACCGGGGAGCTGTTTTTT.

The chain carries TRBV4-3 and TRBJ2-5, with TRBD2 matching 9 bases. V lost 1 base and J lost 4; bases outside the gene matches: 4. The CDR3 has 15 residues. Per the germline V gene, CDR1 is LGHNA and CDR2 is YSLEER. The CDR3 nucleotides read TGCGCCAGCAGCCAAGCCGGACTAGCGTCAGAGACCCAGTACTTC. Translated, it gives CASSQAGLASETQYF.

J is TRBJ2-3 and V is TRBV29-1; 11 positions match TRBD2. The CDR3 is 15 residues long. J was trimmed by 4 bases and V by 3 bases; bases with no gene match: 6. Germline CDR1 and CDR2: SQVTM and ANQGSEA. The CDR3 DNA reads as TGCAGCGTTGATGGAACTAGCGGGAGCCCAGATACGCAGTATTTT. This translates into CSVDGTSGSPDTQYF.

This chain joins TRBV7-2 and TRBJ1-3, with TRBD1 as a possible D gene (5 bases). This CDR3 has 14 amino acids. Germline CDR1 and CDR2: SGHTA and FQGNSA. Trimming removed 6 bases from V and 1 base from J, with 10 bases in between. The CDR3 DNA sequence: TGTGCCAGCAGTACTCGGACATCTGGAAACACCATATATTTT. It encodes CASSTRTSGNTIYF.

This chain joins TRBV29-1 and TRBJ2-3; D is unclear. Between the trimmed V and J ends, which lost 3 bases and 2 bases, there was a span of 9 bases. The CDR3 is made up of 13 amino acids. Germline V lookup: CDR1 SQVTM, CDR2 ANQGSEA. CDR3 residues: CSVDTVNTDTQYF. CDR3 nucleotide sequence: TGCAGCGTTGACACAGTAAACACAGATACGCAGTATTTT.

The chain couples TRBV6-6 to TRBJ2-1; D gene uncertain. CDR1 is MNHNY and CDR2 is SVGAGI in the germline V gene (reference sequence). This CDR3 region has 14 residues. Deletions cut 7 bases from V and 0 bases from J, with 10 bases between. CDR3 region: CASKSYSSYNEQFF. The DNA of the CDR3 is TGTGCCAGCAAGAGCTATAGCTCCTACAATGAGCAGTTCTTC.

The V gene is TRBV30, the J gene TRBJ1-1; D may be TRBD1 (6 bases). CDR1 and CDR2 from the germline V gene are GTSNPN and SVGIG (reference sequence). The CDR3 is made up of 14 amino acids. The germline V and J ends were trimmed by 8 bases and 3 bases, with 19 bases remaining between them. The CDR3 loop is CAGGLWQGHTEAFF. In DNA form, the CDR3 reads TGTGCCGGCGGTTTGTGGCAGGGGCACACTGAAGCTTTCTTT.

The V and J genes are TRBV10-3 and TRBJ1-6; D is undetermined. Trimming removed 2 bases at V and 5 bases at J, with 13 bases between. Germline values: CDR1 ENHRY, CDR2 SYGVKD. The CDR3 runs 16 residues. The CDR3, as DNA: TGTGCCATCAGTGAGAACACCGCAGGAAATAATTCACCCCTCCACTTT. Translation: CAISENTAGNNSPLHF.

The chain carries TRBV29-1 and TRBJ1-2; D gene ambiguous. Trimming pared 7 bases from V and 6 bases from J, leaving 15 bases between. Germline V gene data show CDR1 as SQVTM and CDR2 as ANQGSEA. The CDR3 runs 12 residues. The CDR3 sequence: CSAVDGDNGYTF. The DNA of the CDR3 is TGCAGCGCTGTGGACGGGGATAATGGCTACACCTTC.

The V gene is TRBV4-3, the J gene TRBJ2-1; possibly TRBD2 for D (5 bases). CDR1 LGHNA and CDR2 YSLEER come from the germline V gene. V was clipped by 4 bases and J by 1 base, with 8 bases between them. The CDR3 contains 14 residues. The CDR3 nucleotides read TGCGCCAGCAGCCCCGGGGTATCCTACAATGAGCAGTTCTTC. Translated: CASSPGVSYNEQFF.

Points on this clone: Its ends do not fully match the called genes, so a read error is possible. The DNA for the CDR3 is TGCGACAGCAGCTTGAATGCTCGGATTCAAGAGACCCAGTACTTC. It codes for CDSSLNARIQETQYF. The genes are TRBV5-1 and TRBJ2-5; D remains unclear. Germline CDR1 and CDR2: SGHRS and YFSETQ. The length of the CDR3 is 15 residues.

V gene TRBV4-2 combines with J gene TRBJ2-2; 11 bases align to TRBD2. Germline loops: CDR1 LGHNA, CDR2 YNFKEQ. This CDR3 is 17 amino acids long. The V and J ends lost 0 bases and 4 bases, in that order; junction bases with no gene match: 4. The DNA for the CDR3 is TGTGCCAGCAGCCAAGAACTAGCGGGGGCCGTCACCGGGGAGCTGTTTTTT. It yields the protein CASSQELAGAVTGELFF.

The V call is TRBV5-1, the J call TRBJ2-5, with 7 bases matching TRBD1. The germline V gene encodes CDR1 SGHRS and CDR2 YFSETQ. V lost 3 bases to trimming and J lost 9 bases; unmatched junction nucleotides: 14. The CDR3 has 15 amino acids. CDR3 coding DNA: TGCGCCAGCAGCTCGACAGGGTCCTGGGTGGAGTCCCAGTACTTC. Translating gives CASSSTGSWVESQYF.

The chain uses TRBV15 and TRBJ2-5, with a weak D call TRBD2 (5 bases). Trimming took 3 bases from V and 1 from J, leaving 21 bases between them. The CDR3 is 18 amino acids. Germline lookup yields CDR1 LNHNV and CDR2 YYDKDF (reference sequence). The CDR3 DNA reads as TGTGCCACCAGCAGGGAGGAGGTAGGGTGGCCGGTCCAAGAGACCCAGTACTTC. This sequence encodes CATSREEVGWPVQETQYF.

V gene TRBV15 combines with J gene TRBJ1-4; D gene uncertain. Germline V CDR1 and CDR2: LNHNV, YYDKDF (reference sequence). CDR3 length equals 14 residues. Trimming took off 1 base at V and 4 bases at J, with 7 bases between the two ends. For the CDR3, the DNA is TGTGCCACCAGCAGAGGGAACAGTAATGAAAAACTGTTTTTT. It translates to CATSRGNSNEKLFF.

The count of this clone is one. The chain recombines TRBV11-3 with TRBJ1-3, with D perhaps TRBD1 (5 bases). Germline CDR1 reads SGHNT; CDR2 reads YENEEA. V shed 5 bases and J shed 2 bases, with 16 bases lying between them. CDR3 length: 16 amino acids. For the CDR3, the DNA is TGTGCCAGCAGCCCTGGGACTCCAGGTCCTGGAAACACCATATATTTT. Protein sequence: CASSPGTPGPGNTIYF. Drawing the rest from reference TRBV11-3 and TRBJ1-3, the complete variable domain is EAGVVQSPRYKIIEKKQPVAFWCNPISGHNTLYWYLQNLGQGPELLIRYENEEAVDDSQLPKDRFSAERLKGVDSTLKIQPAELGDSAVYLCASSPGTPGPGNTIYFGEGSWLTVV.

The chain couples TRBV28 to TRBJ2-7, with 10 nucleotides matching TRBD1. This CDR3 comprises 16 residues. The V gene's germline CDR1 is MDHEN and CDR2 SYDVKM. V trimming: 4 bases; J trimming: 6 bases; junction bases outside the gene matches: 12. CDR3 protein: CASSSAARQGASEQYF. DNA for the CDR3: TGTGCCAGCAGTTCGGCGGCAAGACAGGGGGCCAGCGAGCAGTACTTC.

The rearrangement links TRBV19 to TRBJ2-1; D call uncertain. CDR3 length: 14 residues. V was clipped by 5 bases and J by 7 bases, with 15 bases between them. Per germline, CDR1 LNHDA and CDR2 SQIVND (reference sequence). CDR3 bases: TGTGCCAGTAGTTCACCGGGTTTGAGGAATGAGCAGTTCTTC. Translation: CASSSPGLRNEQFF.

The chain couples TRBV4-3 to TRBJ2-3; 8 positions match TRBD2. Trimming removed 0 bases from V and 4 bases from J; junction bases left unmatched: 9. The CDR3 length is 17 residues. Germline CDR1 and CDR2: LGHNA and YSLEER. CDR3 bases: TGCGCCAGCAGCCAAGATATGTCGGGGGGGGCGTCAGATACGCAGTATTTT. Translating gives CASSQDMSGGASDTQYF.

V gene TRBV5-4 combines with J gene TRBJ1-2; 11 bases align to TRBD1. This CDR3 is 17 amino acids long. CDR1 and CDR2 from the germline V gene are SGHNT and YYREEE (reference sequence). V lost 0 bases to trimming and J lost 8 bases; unmatched junction nucleotides: 12. The CDR3 is CASSLERTGGALQGYTF. The CDR3 DNA follows: TGTGCCAGCAGCTTGGAAAGGACAGGGGGCGCATTGCAGGGCTACACCTTC.

This chain links TRBV7-2 with TRBJ2-7, with D perhaps TRBD2 (6 bases). Per the germline V gene, CDR1 is SGHTA and CDR2 is FQGNSA. The CDR3 runs to 15 residues. Trimming left V 5 bases short and J 5 bases short, with 19 bases between. CDR3 protein: CASSINSGSSHEQYF. CDR3 sequence (DNA): TGTGCCAGCAGCATTAATAGCGGTAGTTCCCACGAGCAGTACTTC. The complete variable domain, with remaining parts taken from reference TRBV7-2 and TRBJ2-7, reads GAGVSQSPSNKVTEKGKDVELRCDPISGHTALYWYRQSLGQGLEFLIYFQGNSAPDKSGLPSDRFSAERTGGSVSTLTIQRTQQEDSAVYLCASSINSGSSHEQYFGPGTRLTVT.

This sequence joins TRBV6-1 and TRBJ2-3; 14 bases are a match to TRBD2. With 3 bases clipped from V and 1 base from J, the junction kept 0 bases outside the gene matches. The CDR3 extends over 16 amino acids. CDR1 MNHNS and CDR2 SASEGT come from the germline V gene. CDR3 in DNA: TGTGCCAGCAGTGAGGGACTAGCGGGGGGCACAGATACGCAGTATTTT. Protein product: CASSEGLAGGTDTQYF.

This chain uses TRBV7-3 with TRBJ2-2; 7 bases are a match to TRBD2. CDR1 is SGHTA and CDR2 is FQGTGA in the germline V gene. V trimming: 5 bases; J trimming: 5 bases; junction bases outside the gene matches: 8. The CDR3 runs 15 residues. The chain's CDR3 is CASSRGGARTGELFF. CDR3 DNA: TGTGCCAGCAGCCGCGGGGGTGCGAGAACCGGGGAGCTGTTTTTT.

The V and J genes are TRBV5-1 and TRBJ1-2, with D possibly being TRBD1 (5 bases). V was pared by 4 bases and J by 4 bases, with 11 bases between. The CDR3 consists of 13 residues. CDR1 is SGHRS and CDR2 is YFSETQ in the germline V gene. Written as DNA, the CDR3 is TGCGCCAGCAGCCGGGACGGAGGCTATGGCTACACCTTC. This encodes CASSRDGGYGYTF.

This clone was picked up a small number of times. V usage is TRBV6-5 and J usage is TRBJ2-7; 7 positions match TRBD1. The CDR3 loop spans 16 amino acids. With V trimmed by 2 bases and J by 1 base, 8 bases remained unmatched. Germline-derived CDR1 and CDR2 are MNHEY and SVGAGI. The DNA of the CDR3 is TGTGCCAGCAGTTACGCAAGGACAGGTGATTCCTACGAGCAGTACTTC. Its protein is CASSYARTGDSYEQYF.

About this clone itself: At one of its ends the junction is not consistent with the germline gene, which may arise from a read error. The V and J genes are TRBV5-3 and TRBJ2-7; 8 bases fit TRBD2. TRBV5-3 is an ORF, with its function uncertain. The CDR3 extends over 14 amino acids. CDR3 sequence reads: CASSLGAGVGEQYF. CDR3 in DNA: TGTGCCAGCAGCTTGGGAGCGGGAGTTGGCGAGCAGTACTTC.

The chain combines TRBV6-1 with TRBJ2-5; 9 bases fit TRBD1. Germline V gives CDR1 MNHNS, CDR2 SASEGT. This CDR3 is built from 13 residues. V was pared by 7 bases and J by 5 bases, with 5 bases of the junction left unmatched. The DNA for the CDR3 is TGTGCCAGCACCCGGGACAGGGAGGAGACCCAGTACTTC. Translating gives CASTRDREETQYF.

The chain uses TRBV28 and TRBJ2-6; tentative D call: TRBD1 (6 bases). This CDR3 has 15 amino acids. Germline CDR1 MDHEN, CDR2 SYDVKM. Trimming took 4 bases from V and 2 from J, leaving 9 bases between them. CDR3 coding DNA: TGTGCCAGCAGTTCCGACAGGACTGGGGCCAACGTCCTGACTTTC. This sequence encodes CASSSDRTGANVLTF.